This T cell receptor (beta chain) was documented in a study of post-analysis software for immune sequencing data. General study findings and limits: Roughly five TRBV segments occurring more often in patients than controls included TRBV5-6, TRBV5-1 and TRBV20-1.

Included in the TCR beta cDNA libraries were unique molecular identifiers. Between about 0.85 and 11 million T cells gave rise to some 450,000 cDNA molecules. TCRdb analysed the PCR reads with MiXCR anew, one entry per CDR3 protein. Among fewer than 900,000 distinct CDR3 sequences listed, about half were seen once. CDR3 length: 15 residues. Germline V gives CDR1 SGHTA, CDR2 FQGNSA. To note about this clonotype: What it binds is not known.

The clonotype comes from a girl aged 10 to 17 with multiple sclerosis. The rearrangement joins TRBV7-2 to TRBJ2-4; 7 nucleotides agree with TRBD1. The DNA matches TRBJ2-7 better at its end, which makes the J call doubtful. Input material: blood. The CDR3 loop is CASSLNGQATYEQYF. CDR3 nucleotide sequence: TGTGCCAGCAGCCTAAATGGACAGGCAACCTACGAGCAGTACTTC.